What follows describes a single T cell receptor beta chain. The data are from a study of blood T cell repertoires in COVID-19. Overall study context: PBMCs, B-cell-depleted T cells, or T cells provided the cDNA or gDNA that made up the material.

Participants were aged 18 to 89 years from 20 to 30 US areas. TCRdb's copy holds only in-frame clones and misses some; the assay was immunoSEQ multiplex PCR. This repertoire shows 110,000 to 150,000 clones, 86% found once; its top ten account for around 4.5%. Per germline, CDR1 SGHTA and CDR2 FQGTGA. The CDR3 totals 13 residues. The V and J ends lost 3 bases and 8 bases respectively, with 8 bases between them. The chain employs TRBV7-3 and TRBJ1-6; D is possibly TRBD1 (5 bases). This clonotype was obtained from a man in his fifties or sixties who had recovered from COVID-19. The sequencing sample was made of PBMCs or T cells enriched from blood (not recorded which). The CDR3 DNA is TGTGCCAGCAGCTTGACAGCCTATTCACCCCTCCACTTT. Translated, it gives CASSLTAYSPLHF.